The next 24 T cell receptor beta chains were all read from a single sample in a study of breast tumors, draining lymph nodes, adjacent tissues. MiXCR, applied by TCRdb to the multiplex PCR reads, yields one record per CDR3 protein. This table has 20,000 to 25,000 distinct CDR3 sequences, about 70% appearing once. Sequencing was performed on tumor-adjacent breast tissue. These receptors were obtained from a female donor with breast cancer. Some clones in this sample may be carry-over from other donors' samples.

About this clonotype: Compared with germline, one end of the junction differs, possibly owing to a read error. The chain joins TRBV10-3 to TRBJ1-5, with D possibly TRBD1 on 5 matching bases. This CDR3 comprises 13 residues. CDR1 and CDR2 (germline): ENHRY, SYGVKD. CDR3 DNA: TGTGCCAGCAGTAGGGACGGCAATCAGCCCCAGCATTTT. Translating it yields CASSRDGNQPQHF.

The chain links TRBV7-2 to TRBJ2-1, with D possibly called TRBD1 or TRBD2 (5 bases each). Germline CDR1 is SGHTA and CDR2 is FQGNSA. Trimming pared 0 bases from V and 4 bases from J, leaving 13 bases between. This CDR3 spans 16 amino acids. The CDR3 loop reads CASSLASGTNYNEQFF. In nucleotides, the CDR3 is TGTGCCAGCAGCTTAGCTTCCGGGACGAATTACAATGAGCAGTTCTTC.

CDR3 residues: CASSLGTGELPEQYF. Written as DNA, the CDR3 is TGCGCCAGCAGCCTCGGGACGGGGGAGTTGCCCGAGCAGTACTTC. The chain carries TRBV4-1 and TRBJ2-7; D may be TRBD2 (6 bases). Germline CDR1 MGHRA, CDR2 YSYEKL. The CDR3 spans 15 residues. Trimming removed 4 bases at V and 6 bases at J, with 19 bases between.

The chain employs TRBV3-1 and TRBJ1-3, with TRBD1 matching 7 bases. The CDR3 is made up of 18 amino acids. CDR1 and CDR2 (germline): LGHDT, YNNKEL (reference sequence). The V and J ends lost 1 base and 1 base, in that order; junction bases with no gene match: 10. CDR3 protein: CASSQVDRSPKSGNTIYF. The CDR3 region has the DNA TGTGCCAGCAGCCAAGTGGACAGGTCTCCTAAATCTGGAAACACCATATATTTT.

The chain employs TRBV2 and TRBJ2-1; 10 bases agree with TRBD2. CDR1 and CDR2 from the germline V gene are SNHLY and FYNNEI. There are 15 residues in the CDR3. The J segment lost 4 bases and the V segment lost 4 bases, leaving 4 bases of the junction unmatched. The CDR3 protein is CASSGGTSVYNEQFF. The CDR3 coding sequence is TGTGCCAGCAGTGGGGGGACTAGCGTTTACAATGAGCAGTTCTTC. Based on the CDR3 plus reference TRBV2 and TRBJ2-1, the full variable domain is EPEVTQTPSHQVTQMGQEVILRCVPISNHLYFYWYRQILGQKVEFLVSFYNNEISEKSEIFDDQFSVERPDGSNFTLKIRSTKLEDSAMYFCASSGGTSVYNEQFFGPGTRLTVL.

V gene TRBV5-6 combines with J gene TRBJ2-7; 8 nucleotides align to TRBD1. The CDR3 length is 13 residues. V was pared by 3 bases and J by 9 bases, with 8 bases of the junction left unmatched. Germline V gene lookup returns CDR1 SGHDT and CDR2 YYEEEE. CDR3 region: CASSYGQGRGQYF. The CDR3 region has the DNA TGTGCCAGCAGCTACGGACAGGGCCGAGGGCAGTACTTC.

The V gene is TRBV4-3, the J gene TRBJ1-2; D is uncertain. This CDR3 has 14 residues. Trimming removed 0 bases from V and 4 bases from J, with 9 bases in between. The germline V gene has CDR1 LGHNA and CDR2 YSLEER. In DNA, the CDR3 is TGCGCCAGCAGCCAAGATGCGGTCGGCTATGGCTACACCTTC. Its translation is CASSQDAVGYGYTF.

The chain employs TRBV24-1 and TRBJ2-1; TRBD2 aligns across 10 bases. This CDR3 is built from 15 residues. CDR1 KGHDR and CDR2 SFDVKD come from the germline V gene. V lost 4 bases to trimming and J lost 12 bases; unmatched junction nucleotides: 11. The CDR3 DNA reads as TGTGCCACCAGTGAGACCGGGACTAGCGAGCAGGGGCAGTTCTTC. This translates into CATSETGTSEQGQFF.

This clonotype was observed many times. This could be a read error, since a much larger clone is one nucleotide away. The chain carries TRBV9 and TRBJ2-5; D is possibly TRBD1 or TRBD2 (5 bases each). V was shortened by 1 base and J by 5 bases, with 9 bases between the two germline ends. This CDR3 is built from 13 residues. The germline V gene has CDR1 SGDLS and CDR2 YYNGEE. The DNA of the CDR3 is TGTGCCAGCAGCGTACCTGGGGACGAGACCCAGTACTTC. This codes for CASSVPGDETQYF.

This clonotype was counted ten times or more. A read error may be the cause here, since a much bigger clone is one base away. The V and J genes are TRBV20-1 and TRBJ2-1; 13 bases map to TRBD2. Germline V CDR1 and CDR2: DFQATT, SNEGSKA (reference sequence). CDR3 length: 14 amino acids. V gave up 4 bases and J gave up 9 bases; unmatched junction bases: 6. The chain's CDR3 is CSAKTSGRNTEQFF. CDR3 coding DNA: TGCAGTGCTAAGACTAGCGGGAGGAACACTGAGCAGTTCTTC.

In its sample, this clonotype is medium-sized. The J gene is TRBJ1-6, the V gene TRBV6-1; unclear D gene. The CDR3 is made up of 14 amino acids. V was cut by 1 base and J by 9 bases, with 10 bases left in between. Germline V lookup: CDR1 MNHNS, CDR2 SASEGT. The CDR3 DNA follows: TGTGCCAGCAGTGAAGTGGGCAGGTTTTCACCCCTCCACTTT. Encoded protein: CASSEVGRFSPLHF.

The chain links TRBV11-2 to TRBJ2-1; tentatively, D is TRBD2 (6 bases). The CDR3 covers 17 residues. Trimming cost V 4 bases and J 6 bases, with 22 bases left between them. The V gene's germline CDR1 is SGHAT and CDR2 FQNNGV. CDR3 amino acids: CASSSPSTGGPPNEQFF. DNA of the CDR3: TGTGCCAGCAGCTCACCATCAACCGGGGGACCGCCCAATGAGCAGTTCTTC.

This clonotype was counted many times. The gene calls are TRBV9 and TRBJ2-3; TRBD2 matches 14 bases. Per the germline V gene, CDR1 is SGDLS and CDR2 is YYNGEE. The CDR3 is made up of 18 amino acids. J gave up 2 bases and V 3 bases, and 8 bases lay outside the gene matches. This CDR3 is CASSGGLAGVDPTDTQYF. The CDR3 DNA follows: TGTGCCAGCAGCGGGGGACTAGCGGGAGTGGACCCCACAGATACGCAGTATTTT.

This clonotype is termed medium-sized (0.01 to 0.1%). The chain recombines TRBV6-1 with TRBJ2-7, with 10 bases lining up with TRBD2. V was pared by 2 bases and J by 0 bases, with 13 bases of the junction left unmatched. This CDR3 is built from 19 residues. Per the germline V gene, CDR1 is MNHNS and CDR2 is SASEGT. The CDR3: CASSEIRLAGVGNSYEQYF. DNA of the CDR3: TGTGCCAGCAGTGAAATCAGGCTAGCGGGAGTGGGGAACTCCTACGAGCAGTACTTC.

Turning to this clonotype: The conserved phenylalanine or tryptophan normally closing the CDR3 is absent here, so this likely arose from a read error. Here the CDR3 DNA reads TGCAGTGCTAGAGATCCCAGCGGGAGGTCCTCCTACGAGCAGTACCTC. Its translation: CSARDPSGRSSYEQYL. The chain employs TRBV20-1 and TRBJ2-7; 9 bases match TRBD2. The V gene's germline CDR1 is DFQATT and CDR2 SNEGSKA (reference sequence). The J segment lost 0 bases and the V segment lost 0 bases, leaving 6 bases of the junction unmatched. CDR3 size: 16 residues.

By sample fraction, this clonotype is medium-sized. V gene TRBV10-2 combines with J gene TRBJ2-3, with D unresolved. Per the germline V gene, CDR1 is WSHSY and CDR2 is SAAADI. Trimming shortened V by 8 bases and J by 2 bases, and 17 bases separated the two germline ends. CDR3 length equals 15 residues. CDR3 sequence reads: CASVAALGYTDTQYF. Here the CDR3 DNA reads TGCGCCAGCGTGGCGGCCCTCGGGTACACAGATACGCAGTATTTT.

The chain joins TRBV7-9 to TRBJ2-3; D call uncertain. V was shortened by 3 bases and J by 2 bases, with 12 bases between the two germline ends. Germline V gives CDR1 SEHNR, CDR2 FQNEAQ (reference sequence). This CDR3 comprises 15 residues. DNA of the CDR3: TGTGCCAGCAGCTTTGAAGGGTCCCCCACAGATACGCAGTATTTT. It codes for CASSFEGSPTDTQYF.

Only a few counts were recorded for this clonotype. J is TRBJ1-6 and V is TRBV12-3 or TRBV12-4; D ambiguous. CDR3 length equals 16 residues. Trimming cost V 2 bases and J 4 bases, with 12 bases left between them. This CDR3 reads CASSLRGRRYNSPLHF. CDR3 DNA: TGTGCCAGCAGTTTACGGGGTCGGAGATATAATTCACCCCTCCACTTT.

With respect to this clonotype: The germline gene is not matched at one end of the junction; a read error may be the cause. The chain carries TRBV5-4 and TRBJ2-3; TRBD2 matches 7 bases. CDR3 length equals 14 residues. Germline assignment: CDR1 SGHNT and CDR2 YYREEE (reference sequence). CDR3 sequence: CAGSSGRSTDTQYF. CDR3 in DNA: TGTGCCGGCAGCTCCGGGAGGTCCACAGATACGCAGTATTTT.

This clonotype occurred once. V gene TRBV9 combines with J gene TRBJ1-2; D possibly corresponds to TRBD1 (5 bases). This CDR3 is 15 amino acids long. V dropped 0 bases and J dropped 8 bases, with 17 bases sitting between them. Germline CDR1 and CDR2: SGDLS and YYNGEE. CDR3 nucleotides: TGTGCCAGCAGCGTAGGGGGGTCGGCGGTCGAAGGCTACACCTTC. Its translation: CASSVGGSAVEGYTF.

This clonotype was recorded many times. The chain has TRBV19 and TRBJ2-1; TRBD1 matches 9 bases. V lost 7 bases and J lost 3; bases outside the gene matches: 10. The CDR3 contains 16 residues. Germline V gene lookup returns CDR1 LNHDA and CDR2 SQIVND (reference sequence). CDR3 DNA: TGTGCCAGTACCTCAATCGGGACAGGGATCTACAATGAGCAGTTCTTC. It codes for CASTSIGTGIYNEQFF.

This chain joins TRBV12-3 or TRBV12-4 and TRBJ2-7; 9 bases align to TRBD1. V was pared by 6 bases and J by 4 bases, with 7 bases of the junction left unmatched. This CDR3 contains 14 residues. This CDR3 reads CASSLTGGGYEQYF. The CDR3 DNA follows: TGTGCCAGCAGCCTGACAGGGGGAGGATACGAGCAGTACTTC.

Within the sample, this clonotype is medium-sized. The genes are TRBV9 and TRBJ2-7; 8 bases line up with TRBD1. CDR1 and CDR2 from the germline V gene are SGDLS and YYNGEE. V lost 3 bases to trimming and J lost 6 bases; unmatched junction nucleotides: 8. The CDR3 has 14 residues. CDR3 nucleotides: TGTGCCAGCAGCGCCCAGGGGGCTTCGACCGAGCAGTACTTC. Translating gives CASSAQGASTEQYF.

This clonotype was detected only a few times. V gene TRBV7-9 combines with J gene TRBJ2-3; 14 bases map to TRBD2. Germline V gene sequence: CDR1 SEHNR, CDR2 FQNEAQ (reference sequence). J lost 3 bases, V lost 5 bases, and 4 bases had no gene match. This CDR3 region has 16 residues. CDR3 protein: CASSGLAGGTTDTQYF. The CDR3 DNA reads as TGTGCCAGCAGCGGACTAGCGGGGGGTACAACAGATACGCAGTATTTT.